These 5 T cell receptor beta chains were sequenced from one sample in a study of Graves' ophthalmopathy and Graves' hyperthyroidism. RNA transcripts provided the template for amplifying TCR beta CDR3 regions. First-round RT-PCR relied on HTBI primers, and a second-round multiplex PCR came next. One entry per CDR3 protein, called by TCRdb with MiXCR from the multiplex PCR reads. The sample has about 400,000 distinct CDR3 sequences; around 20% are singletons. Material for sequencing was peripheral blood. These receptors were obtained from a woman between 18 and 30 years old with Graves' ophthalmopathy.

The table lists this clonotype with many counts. The CDR3 coding sequence is TGCAGCGTTGTTGGAGTGCAGGGCTACACCTTC. Translating gives CSVVGVQGYTF. The chain joins TRBV29-1 to TRBJ1-2; D ambiguous. With 4 bases removed from V and 8 bases from J, the gap between germline ends came to 11 bases. The germline V gene has CDR1 SQVTM and CDR2 ANQGSEA. CDR3 length equals 11 residues.

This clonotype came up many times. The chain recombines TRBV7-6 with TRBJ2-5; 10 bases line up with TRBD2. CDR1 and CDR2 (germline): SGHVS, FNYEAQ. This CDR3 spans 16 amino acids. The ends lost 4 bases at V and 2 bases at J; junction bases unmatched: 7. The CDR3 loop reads CASSSLSGGSQETQYF. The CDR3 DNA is TGTGCCAGCAGCTCTCTTAGCGGGGGGTCACAAGAGACCCAGTACTTC.

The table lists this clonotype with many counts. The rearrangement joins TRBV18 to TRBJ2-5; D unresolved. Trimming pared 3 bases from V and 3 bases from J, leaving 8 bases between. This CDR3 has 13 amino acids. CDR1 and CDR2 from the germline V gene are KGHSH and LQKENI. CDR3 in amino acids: CASSPPHEETQYF. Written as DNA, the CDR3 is TGTGCCAGCTCACCTCCCCACGAAGAGACCCAGTACTTC.

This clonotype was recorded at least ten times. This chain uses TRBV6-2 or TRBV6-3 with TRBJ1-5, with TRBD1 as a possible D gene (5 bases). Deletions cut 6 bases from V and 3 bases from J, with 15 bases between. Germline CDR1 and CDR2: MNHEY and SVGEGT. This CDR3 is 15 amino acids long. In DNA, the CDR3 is TGTGCCAGCAGGCCGTTCACGGGGGTCAATCAGCCCCAGCATTTT. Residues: CASRPFTGVNQPQHF.

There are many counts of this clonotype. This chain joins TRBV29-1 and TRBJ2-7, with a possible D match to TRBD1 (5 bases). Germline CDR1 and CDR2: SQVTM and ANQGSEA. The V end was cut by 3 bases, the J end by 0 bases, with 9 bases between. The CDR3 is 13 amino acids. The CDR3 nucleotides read TGCAGCGTTGAGACAGTCACCTCCTACGAGCAGTACTTC. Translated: CSVETVTSYEQYF.